The rows below give T cell receptor beta chains drawn from one sample of a study of T cell repertoires in aging, cancer and after chemotherapy. One entry per CDR3 protein results from TCRdb running MiXCR on the multiplex PCR reads. The table has around 9,600 distinct CDR3 sequences, just under 40% seen once. The specimen sequenced was blood. These receptors were collected from a human donor in good health. CDR3s leave out the opening cysteine and the closing phenylalanine or tryptophan. Fields, in order: V gene, clone size, J gene, CDR3 protein. Rows give clone size only sometimes, using once, few, many, or a class for an expanded clone.

TRBV10-3,-,TRBJ1-2,AISAVGGGHGYT
TRBV6-5,large,TRBJ1-1,ASRRTGAEAF
TRBV29-1,-,TRBJ2-7,SGGTGGKDEQY
TRBV6-2/TRBV6-3,-,TRBJ2-7,ASRREGQFYEQY
TRBV6-2/TRBV6-3,-,TRBJ1-2,ASSSTDFYGYT
TRBV6-5,-,TRBJ2-1,ASSYWDNYNEQF
TRBV7-2,-,TRBJ1-2,ASRPQGTGGYT
TRBV13,-,TRBJ1-5,ASQGGARQPQH
TRBV20-1,few,TRBJ2-1,SARIALDEQF
TRBV7-6,few,TRBJ1-1,ASSQDSLNTEAF
TRBV29-1,-,TRBJ2-4,SVEMPTSANKNIQY
TRBV27,-,TRBJ1-1,ASSVGQAIDRNTEAF
TRBV24-1,-,TRBJ1-3,ATSDWGGQGHSGNTIY
TRBV15,few,TRBJ2-2,ATSMDRGYTGELF
TRBV5-4,few,TRBJ2-5,ASSLAWGGETQY
TRBV7-2,-,TRBJ2-1,ASGDGLPNEQF
TRBV6-1,once,TRBJ2-5,ASSEDRGVQETQY
TRBV11-3,-,TRBJ2-5,ASSGDVGQETQY
TRBV6-6,-,TRBJ2-2,ASSLTHTGELF
TRBV29-1,medium-sized,TRBJ2-3,SVEGGQARTDTQY
TRBV19,few,TRBJ1-5,ASSGTGGAGQPQH
TRBV2,-,TRBJ2-7,ASSVQGSEQY
TRBV7-2,-,TRBJ2-2,ASSLTAQTGELF
TRBV7-9,-,TRBJ2-5,ASSLPQGGEETQY
TRBV5-1,-,TRBJ1-1,ASSWGDSGTEAF
TRBV13,-,-,ASGPGGRAYEQY
TRBV6-5,-,TRBJ2-5,ASSYAGGYQETQY
TRBV6-2/TRBV6-3,few,TRBJ2-7,ASRRQGAYEQY
TRBV10-1,once,TRBJ1-1,ASSESGTTEAF
TRBV5-6,-,TRBJ1-5,ASREGAYSNQPQH
TRBV24-1,-,TRBJ2-1,ATSDSAGGNEQF
TRBV13,few,TRBJ1-2,AWTVGYGYT
TRBV20-1,-,TRBJ2-3,SAPFSTDTQY
TRBV6-5,-,TRBJ2-1,ASSPGTGYEQF
TRBV19,few,TRBJ2-7,ASSYGTLNYEQY
TRBV11-3,-,TRBJ2-7,ASSLALHYPYEQY
TRBV30,few,TRBJ1-2,AWSVHGDGYT
TRBV27,once,TRBJ1-2,ASSRRNDRDYSYT
TRBV11-1,few,TRBJ2-7,ASSATGSFYEQY
TRBV7-2,few,TRBJ1-6,ASSFRDRVDSPLH